A single sample is the source of the 15 T cell receptor beta chains below, sequenced in a study of shared clonotypes between healthy human individuals. Only in-frame clones appear in the TCRdb table, and some are missing; sequencing was by immunoSEQ multiplex PCR. This table holds roughly 2.6 million clones, roughly 92% found once. The sample comprised naive CD4+ T cells sorted from blood. Subset: CD45RA+ positively selected. These receptors were collected from a man younger than 35 in good health.

This chain links TRBV28 with TRBJ2-5; D is ambiguous. The CDR3 runs to 14 residues. Germline V gene lookup returns CDR1 MDHEN and CDR2 SYDVKM. The V end was cut by 5 bases, the J end by 0 bases, with 10 bases between. CDR3 region: CASSTPTYQETQYF. CDR3 DNA: TGTGCCAGCAGTACCCCCACATACCAAGAGACCCAGTACTTC.

A single count supports this clone. This sequence joins TRBV4-3 and TRBJ1-2; TRBD1 matches 9 bases. CDR3 length: 17 residues. CDR1 and CDR2 (germline): LGHNA, YSLEER. The junction had 11 bases not matched to a gene; V was cut back by 2 bases and J by 4 bases. The CDR3 bases are TGCGCCAGCAGCCAAACCTCCGGGACAGGGTTTATCTATGGCTACACCTTC. It codes for CASSQTSGTGFIYGYTF.

The J gene is TRBJ2-7, the V gene TRBV29-1; possibly TRBD2 for D (5 bases). The CDR3 length is 13 residues. V gave up 4 bases and J gave up 8 bases, with 18 bases separating them. Germline V lookup: CDR1 SQVTM, CDR2 ANQGSEA. The CDR3 nucleotides read TGCAGCGTTGGGGCCCTCGGGCTAGCTAAGCAGTACTTC. Its protein product is CSVGALGLAKQYF.

CDR3 sequence: CASSPQGSNQPQHF. The CDR3 bases are TGCGCCAGCAGTCCCCAGGGTAGCAATCAGCCCCAGCATTTT. The chain links TRBV23-1 to TRBJ1-5; D might be TRBD1 (5 bases). TRBV23-1 belongs to the ORF category, with a function that is uncertain. Trimming took 4 bases from V and 0 from J, leaving 7 bases between them. The CDR3 totals 14 residues.

This sequence joins TRBV10-3 and TRBJ2-1; D remains ambiguous. V was trimmed by 11 bases and J by 0 bases, leaving 14 bases between them. Germline V gene lookup returns CDR1 ENHRY and CDR2 SYGVKD. The CDR3 sequence is 14 residues long. CDR3 loop: CASRPDSSYNEQFF. The CDR3, as DNA: TGTGCCTCCCGACCGGATTCCTCCTACAATGAGCAGTTCTTC.

V is TRBV19 and J is TRBJ2-7, with D possibly TRBD2 on 6 matching bases. The V end lost 5 bases, the J end lost 0 bases, and 14 bases lay between the germline ends. The CDR3 is made up of 15 amino acids. CDR1 and CDR2 from the germline V gene are LNHDA and SQIVND (reference sequence). CDR3 nucleotide sequence: TGTGCCAGTAGTCTGTCCGCGGGAAGCTCCTACGAGCAGTACTTC. Its protein is CASSLSAGSSYEQYF.

The V gene is TRBV5-1, the J gene TRBJ2-1; D is possibly TRBD1 or TRBD2 (5 bases each). The CDR3 extends over 16 amino acids. The V end was cut by 0 bases, the J end by 2 bases, with 12 bases between. Per the germline V gene, CDR1 is SGHRS and CDR2 is YFSETQ. CDR3 bases: TGCGCCAGCAGCTTGGCCGGGACGTACCCCTACAATGAGCAGTTCTTC. Protein sequence: CASSLAGTYPYNEQFF. The full variable domain, in which reference TRBV5-1 and TRBJ2-1 provide the parts outside the CDR3, is KAGVTQTPRYLIKTRGQQVTLSCSPISGHRSVSWYQQTPGQGLQFLFEYFSETQRNKGNFPGRFSGRQFSNSRSEMNVSTLELGDSALYLCASSLAGTYPYNEQFFGPGTRLTVL.

This chain joins TRBV7-2 and TRBJ2-7, with 8 bases that match TRBD2. Germline V lookup: CDR1 SGHTA, CDR2 FQGNSA. The trim removed 5 bases at V and 6 bases at J, leaving 6 bases unmatched. The CDR3 is 13 residues long. The CDR3 loop reads CASSPLAGLEQYF. DNA of the CDR3: TGTGCCAGCAGCCCCCTAGCGGGCCTCGAGCAGTACTTC. The full variable domain, in which reference TRBV7-2 and TRBJ2-7 provide the parts outside the CDR3, is GAGVSQSPSNKVTEKGKDVELRCDPISGHTALYWYRQSLGQGLEFLIYFQGNSAPDKSGLPSDRFSAERTGGSVSTLTIQRTQQEDSAVYLCASSPLAGLEQYFGPGTRLTVT.

V usage is TRBV19 and J usage is TRBJ2-7; D is undetermined. CDR1 and CDR2 (germline): LNHDA, SQIVND (reference sequence). Trimming took 0 bases from V and 3 from J, leaving 21 bases between them. This CDR3 has 18 residues. The CDR3 nucleotides are TGTGCCAGTAGTATAGAGGCGAACCACGCACCGTTTTTCTACGAGCAGTACTTC. Translation gives CASSIEANHAPFFYEQYF.

This chain uses TRBV18 with TRBJ2-7, with D possibly being TRBD1 (6 bases). V was trimmed by 5 bases and J by 3 bases, leaving 17 bases between them. This CDR3 is built from 15 residues. Germline V lookup: CDR1 KGHSH, CDR2 LQKENI. Here the CDR3 reads CASSSGQTSIYEQYF. DNA for the CDR3: TGTGCCAGCTCATCAGGACAGACCTCTATCTACGAGCAGTACTTC.

The chain joins TRBV27 to TRBJ2-5; D perhaps matches TRBD1 (5 bases). This CDR3 has 14 amino acids. V dropped 7 bases and J dropped 9 bases, with 21 bases sitting between them. Germline CDR1 is MNHEY and CDR2 is SMNVEV (reference sequence). CDR3 DNA: TGTGCCAGCACCCCCTCTTCTTGGGGCTCTCCCCAGTACTTC. Its translation: CASTPSSWGSPQYF.

V usage is TRBV30 and J usage is TRBJ1-5, with D unclear. V gave up 5 bases and J gave up 1 base, with 9 bases separating them. Germline CDR1 and CDR2: GTSNPN and SVGIG (reference sequence). The CDR3 covers 13 residues. CDR3 amino acids: CAWAPQSNQPQHF. CDR3 coding DNA: TGTGCCTGGGCCCCACAAAGCAATCAGCCCCAGCATTTT.

The chain has TRBV4-3 and TRBJ2-1; no definite D call. Trimming removed 1 base from V and 3 bases from J, with 10 bases in between. This CDR3 has 15 amino acids. Germline V gene lookup returns CDR1 LGHNA and CDR2 YSLEER. The DNA for the CDR3 is TGCGCCAGCAGCCAAGGGGTAGTGGGCTACAATGAGCAGTTCTTC. Its translation: CASSQGVVGYNEQFF.

The rearrangement links TRBV6-4 to TRBJ2-2, with TRBD2 matching 9 bases. Losses at the gene ends were 5 bases for V and 2 bases for J; bases not matched to a gene: 3. CDR3 length equals 15 residues. Germline CDR1 and CDR2: MRHNA and SNTAGT. The CDR3 is CASSLTSGNTGELFF. The CDR3 DNA reads TGTGCCAGCAGTTTGACTAGCGGTAACACCGGGGAGCTGTTTTTT.

V is TRBV6-5 and J is TRBJ1-6, with 10 bases fitting TRBD1. CDR1 and CDR2 from the germline V gene are MNHEY and SVGAGI. CDR3 length: 13 residues. V dropped 10 bases and J dropped 10; count of bases not matched to a gene: 7. This CDR3 is CATGQGVGSPLHF. DNA for the CDR3: TGTGCCACAGGACAGGGGGTAGGATCACCCCTCCACTTT.